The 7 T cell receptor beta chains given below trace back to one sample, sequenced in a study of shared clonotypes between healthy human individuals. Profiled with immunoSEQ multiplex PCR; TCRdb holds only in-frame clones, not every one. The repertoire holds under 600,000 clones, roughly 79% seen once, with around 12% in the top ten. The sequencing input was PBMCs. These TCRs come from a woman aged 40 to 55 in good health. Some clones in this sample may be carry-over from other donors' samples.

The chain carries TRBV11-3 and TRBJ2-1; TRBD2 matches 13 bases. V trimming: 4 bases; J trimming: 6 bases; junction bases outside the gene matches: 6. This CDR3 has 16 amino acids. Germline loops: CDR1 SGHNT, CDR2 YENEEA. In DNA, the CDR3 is TGTGCCAGCAGCTACGTACTAGCGGGAGGGATCAATGAGCAGTTCTTC. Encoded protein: CASSYVLAGGINEQFF.

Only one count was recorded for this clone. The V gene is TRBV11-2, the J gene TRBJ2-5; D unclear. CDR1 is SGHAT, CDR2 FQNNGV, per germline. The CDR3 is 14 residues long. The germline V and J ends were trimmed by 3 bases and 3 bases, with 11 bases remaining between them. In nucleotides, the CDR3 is TGTGCCAGCAGCTTCGGGCTGGAGAAAGAGACCCAGTACTTC. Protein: CASSFGLEKETQYF. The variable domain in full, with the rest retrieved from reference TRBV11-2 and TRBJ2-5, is EAGVAQSPRYKIIEKRQSVAFWCNPISGHATLYWYQQILGQGPKLLIQFQNNGVVDDSQLPKDRFSAERLKGVDSTLKIQPAKLEDSAVYLCASSFGLEKETQYFGPGTRLLVL.

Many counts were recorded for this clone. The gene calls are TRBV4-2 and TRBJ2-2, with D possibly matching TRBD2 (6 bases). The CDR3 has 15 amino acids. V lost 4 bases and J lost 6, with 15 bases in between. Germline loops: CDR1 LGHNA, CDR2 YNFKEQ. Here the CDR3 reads CASSPPPGGPGELFF. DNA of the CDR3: TGTGCCAGCAGCCCCCCCCCTGGAGGGCCCGGGGAGCTGTTTTTT.

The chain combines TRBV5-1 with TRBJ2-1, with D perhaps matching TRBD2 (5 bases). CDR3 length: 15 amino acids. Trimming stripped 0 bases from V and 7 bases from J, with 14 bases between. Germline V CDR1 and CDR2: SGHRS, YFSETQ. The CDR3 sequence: CASSLGLSGVNEQFF. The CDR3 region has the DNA TGCGCCAGCAGCTTGGGCTTGAGCGGAGTTAATGAGCAGTTCTTC.

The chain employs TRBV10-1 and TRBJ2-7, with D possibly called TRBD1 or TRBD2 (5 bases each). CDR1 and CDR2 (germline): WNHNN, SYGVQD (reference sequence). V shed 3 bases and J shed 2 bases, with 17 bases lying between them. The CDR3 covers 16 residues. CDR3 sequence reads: CASSDPRDGGPYEQYF. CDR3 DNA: TGCGCCAGCAGTGACCCCCGGGACGGAGGACCCTACGAGCAGTACTTC.

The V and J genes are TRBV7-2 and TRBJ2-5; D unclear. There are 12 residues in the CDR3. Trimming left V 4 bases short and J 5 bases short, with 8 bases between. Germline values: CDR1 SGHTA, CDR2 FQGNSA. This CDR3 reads CASSYTGETQYF. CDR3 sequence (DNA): TGTGCCAGCAGCTATACCGGCGAGACCCAGTACTTC.

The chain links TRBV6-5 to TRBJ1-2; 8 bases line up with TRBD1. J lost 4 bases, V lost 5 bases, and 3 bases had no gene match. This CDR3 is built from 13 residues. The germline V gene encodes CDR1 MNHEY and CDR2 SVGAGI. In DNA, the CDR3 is TGTGCCAGCAGTCCAACAGGGGGCTATGGCTACACCTTC. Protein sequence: CASSPTGGYGYTF.